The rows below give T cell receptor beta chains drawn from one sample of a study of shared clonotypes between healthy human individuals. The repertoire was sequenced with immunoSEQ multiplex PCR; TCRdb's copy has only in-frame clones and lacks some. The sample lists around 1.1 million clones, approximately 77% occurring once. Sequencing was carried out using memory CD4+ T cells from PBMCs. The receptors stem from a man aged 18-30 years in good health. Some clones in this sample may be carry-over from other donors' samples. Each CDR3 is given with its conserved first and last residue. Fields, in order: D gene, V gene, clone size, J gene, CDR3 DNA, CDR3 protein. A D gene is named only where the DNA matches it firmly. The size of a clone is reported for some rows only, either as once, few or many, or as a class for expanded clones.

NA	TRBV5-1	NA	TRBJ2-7	TGCGCCAGCAGCGGGGGGACAGAACCCTACGAGCAGTACTTC	CASSGGTEPYEQYF
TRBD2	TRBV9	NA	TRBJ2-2	TGTGCCAGCAGCGTAGCGGGACTAGCGACCCTGACCGGGGAGCTGTTTTTT	CASSVAGLATLTGELFF
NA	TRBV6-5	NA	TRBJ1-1	TGTGCCAGCAGTTACCGCGCTGGGAAAGAAGCTTTCTTT	CASSYRAGKEAFF
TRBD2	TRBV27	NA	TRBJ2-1	TGTGCCAGCAGGCTCCCGCTAGCGGGAGGTCCTTACTTTTTATCCTACAATGAGCAGTTCTTC	CASRLPLAGGPYFLSYNEQFF
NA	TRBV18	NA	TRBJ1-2	TGTGCCAGCTCACCACCGCTTTTTGGGGCAGGCGTCTATGGCTACACCTTC	CASSPPLFGAGVYGYTF
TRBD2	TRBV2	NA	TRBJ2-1	TGTGCCAGCAGTCAGGAGGGGACTAGCGGCCTAGAGCAGTTCTTC	CASSQEGTSGLEQFF
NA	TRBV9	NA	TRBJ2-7	TGTGCCAGCAGCCCCTACTTGGGTGAAACCTACGAGCAGTACTTC	CASSPYLGETYEQYF
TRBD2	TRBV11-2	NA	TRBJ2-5	TGTGCCAGCAGCTTAGCGGGAGGTGGTAAAGAGACCCAGTACTTC	CASSLAGGGKETQYF
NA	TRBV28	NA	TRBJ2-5	TGTGCCAGCAGTTCCCCCAGGGGTAAGACCCAGTACTTC	CASSSPRGKTQYF
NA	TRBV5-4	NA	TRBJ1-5	TGTGCCAGCAGCTCGGGACAAAGCGGGCCCCAGCATTTT	CASSSGQSGPQHF
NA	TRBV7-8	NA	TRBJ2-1	TGTGCCAGCAGCCGCACCCGGATTGGGAGGTCCTACAATGAGCAGTTCTTC	CASSRTRIGRSYNEQFF
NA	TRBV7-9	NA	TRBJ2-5	TGTGCCAGCAGCTTAGGAGGGGGGCCGGAAGAGACCCAGTACTTC	CASSLGGGPEETQYF
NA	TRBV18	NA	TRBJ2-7	TGTGCCAGCTCACCCAAACAGGGTCAAGAGCAGTACTTC	CASSPKQGQEQYF
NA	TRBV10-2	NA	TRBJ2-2	TGCGCCAGCAGTGTACGGGACGGAGTTTTATTGTCCGGGGAGCTGTTTTTT	CASSVRDGVLLSGELFF
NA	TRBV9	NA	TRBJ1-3	TGTGCCAGCAGCGTAGGTGGGACTGGAAACACCATATATTTT	CASSVGGTGNTIYF
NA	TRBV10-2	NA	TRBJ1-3	TGCGCCAGCATTCCGGGACTCAACTCTGGAAACACCATATATTTT	CASIPGLNSGNTIYF
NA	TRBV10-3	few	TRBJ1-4	TGTGCCATCAGTCGCGGCACAGCAGAAAAACTGTTTTTT	CAISRGTAEKLFF
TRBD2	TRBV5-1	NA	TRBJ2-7	TGCGCCAGCAGCTGGCGGGGACTAGCGGGAGGGCCGGGGACCTACGAGCAGTACTTC	CASSWRGLAGGPGTYEQYF
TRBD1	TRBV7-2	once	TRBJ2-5	TGTGCCAGCAGCTTAGGGACAGGGGGCATGATCAGGGAGACCCAGTACTTC	CASSLGTGGMIRETQYF
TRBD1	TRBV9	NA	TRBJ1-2	TGTGCCAGCAGCGCCCGGACAGGGTCCTCTGGCTACACCTTC	CASSARTGSSGYTF
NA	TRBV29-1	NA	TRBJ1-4	TGCAGCGTTGTAGGGCAGGTGGGGGAAAAACTGTTTTTT	CSVVGQVGEKLFF
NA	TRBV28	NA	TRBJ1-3	TGTGCCGGACGAGGGTCCGGCTCTGGAAACACCATATATTTT	CAGRGSGSGNTIYF